The following is a TCR beta chain sequence with its context. This CDR3 is built from 12 residues. V dropped 5 bases and J dropped 9 bases, with 14 bases sitting between them. CDR1 MDHEN and CDR2 SYDVKM come from the germline V gene. This specimen belongs to a study of cytomegalovirus exposure and HLA in healthy donors. Primers: 60 Vbeta forward and 13 Jbeta reverse. Produced via immunoSEQ multiplex PCR; TCRdb's table is partial and in-frame only. The sample lists roughly 140,000 clones; over 75% were seen once. This TCR was recovered from a male donor in good health and CMV-seronegative. Sequencing was performed on PBMCs. The chain carries TRBV28 and TRBJ2-7, with D hard to call. The CDR3 nucleotides read TGTGCCAGCAGTAATCCGGCACGGGTGCAGTACTTC. It specifies CASSNPARVQYF.